This T cell receptor beta chain stems from a study of T cell responses to AZD1222 COVID-19 vaccine. Study findings and constraints: Two AZD1222 doses significantly raised spike-specific TCR breadth and depth over controls. Clonal diversity may have been underestimated in mostly white British donors. Only 6 or 7 people who got AZD1222 tested seropositive at baseline.

The assay was immunoSEQ multiplex PCR, and TCRdb's table has in-frame clones only and misses some. Found here are approximately 220,000 clones, 93% of them singletons; the top ten hold over 0.95%. The length of the CDR3 is 14 residues. Looked up from germline, CDR1 is MDHEN and CDR2 is SYDVKM. V lost 3 bases to trimming and J lost 5 bases, with 13 bases between them. This clone was observed a few times. What it recognizes is unknown. Sample: peripheral blood, taken on day 0 of MenACWY control vaccination. The clonotype comes from an adult in good health. The V call is TRBV28, the J call TRBJ1-2; D is undetermined. This chain's CDR3 is CASSFREAPYGYTF. For the CDR3, the DNA is TGTGCCAGCAGTTTCCGGGAGGCTCCGTATGGCTACACCTTC.